The 28 T cell receptor beta chains below were found in one sample sequenced in a study of cytomegalovirus exposure and HLA in healthy donors. This table comes from immunoSEQ multiplex PCR, and its TCRdb copy is limited to in-frame clones, with some not included. The repertoire holds about 180,000 clones, with about nine tenths as singletons. Sample: PBMCs. The receptors derive from a man between 18 and 35 years old in good health and CMV-seropositive.

The chain joins TRBV7-3 to TRBJ2-3, with TRBD1 as a possible D gene (6 bases). CDR3 length: 15 amino acids. The V and J ends lost 3 bases and 2 bases respectively, with 12 bases between them. Germline V gives CDR1 SGHTA, CDR2 FQGTGA. CDR3 sequence reads: CASSFFGQSTDTQYF. CDR3 nucleotides: TGTGCCAGCAGCTTCTTCGGACAGTCCACAGATACGCAGTATTTT.

V usage is TRBV9 and J usage is TRBJ2-3; TRBD2 matches at 8 bases. This CDR3 is 17 amino acids long. V lost 1 base, J lost 1 base, and 8 bases stayed unmatched. The germline V gene encodes CDR1 SGDLS and CDR2 YYNGEE. The CDR3 reads CASSVTLAGTRTDTQYF. The CDR3 bases are TGTGCCAGCAGCGTAACCCTAGCGGGTACCCGCACAGATACGCAGTATTTT.

This chain joins TRBV7-9 and TRBJ2-7, with TRBD1 matching 7 bases. Germline V gene data show CDR1 as SEHNR and CDR2 as FQNEAQ (reference sequence). CDR3 size: 14 residues. J was trimmed by 5 bases and V by 3 bases; bases with no gene match: 7. The CDR3 is CASSFQTGQNEQYF. The CDR3 nucleotides read TGTGCCAGCAGCTTCCAGACAGGGCAGAACGAGCAGTACTTC.

The chain employs TRBV2 and TRBJ2-1, with 14 nucleotides matching TRBD2. Germline trimming cut 6 bases from V and 9 bases from J; bases unmatched to any gene: 16. Germline-derived CDR1 and CDR2 are SNHLY and FYNNEI. The CDR3 is made up of 18 amino acids. The CDR3 reads CASRYPGLAGAKKLEQFF. CDR3 sequence (DNA): TGTGCCAGCAGGTATCCGGGACTAGCGGGGGCCAAGAAACTTGAGCAGTTCTTC.

This clone was seen once. The V and J genes are TRBV19 and TRBJ2-3; D is perhaps TRBD1 (6 bases). The CDR3 sequence is 16 residues long. Germline V gene lookup returns CDR1 LNHDA and CDR2 SQIVND (reference sequence). The ends were cut back, 2 bases at V and 3 bases at J, with 15 bases in the middle. The CDR3 reads CASSIMGQGITDTQYF. CDR3 DNA: TGTGCCAGTAGTATAATGGGGCAGGGGATTACAGATACGCAGTATTTT.

The genes are TRBV6-1 and TRBJ1-2; a weak D match, TRBD1 (6 bases). V gave up 7 bases and J gave up 6 bases, with 9 bases separating them. CDR1 is MNHNS and CDR2 is SASEGT in the germline V gene. The CDR3 is 11 amino acids. The CDR3 sequence: CASTPGDGYTF. In nucleotides, the CDR3 is TGTGCCAGCACCCCAGGGGATGGCTACACCTTC.

V and J are TRBV27 and TRBJ1-5, with D perhaps matching TRBD1 (6 bases). The germline V gene has CDR1 MNHEY and CDR2 SMNVEV (reference sequence). V was clipped by 6 bases and J by 1 base, with 10 bases between them. The CDR3 sequence is 14 residues long. The CDR3 reads CASRAGVSNQPQHF. In DNA form, the CDR3 reads TGTGCCAGCAGAGCAGGGGTGAGCAATCAGCCCCAGCATTTT.

V usage is TRBV19 and J usage is TRBJ2-7, with 8 bases lining up with TRBD2. There are 15 residues in the CDR3. CDR1 and CDR2 from the germline V gene are LNHDA and SQIVND (reference sequence). J was trimmed by 3 bases and V by 1 base; bases with no gene match: 5. CDR3 region: CASSIGGTRLYEQYF. In DNA form, the CDR3 reads TGTGCCAGTAGTATAGGAGGGACTAGGCTCTACGAGCAGTACTTC. The full variable domain, completed using reference TRBV19 and TRBJ2-7, is DGGITQSPKYLFRKEGQNVTLSCEQNLNHDAMYWYRQDPGQGLRLIYYSQIVNDFQKGDIAEGYSVSREKKESFPLTVTSAQKNPTAFYLCASSIGGTRLYEQYFGPGTRLTVT.

This rearrangement joins TRBV18 to TRBJ2-1; 12 nucleotides match TRBD2. The length of the CDR3 is 15 residues. With V trimmed by 3 bases and J by 7 bases, 4 bases remained unmatched. In germline, CDR1 is KGHSH, CDR2 LQKENI. The CDR3 sequence is CASSPTSGSKNEQFF. In nucleotides, the CDR3 is TGTGCCAGCTCACCGACTAGCGGGAGTAAAAATGAGCAGTTCTTC.

This chain connects TRBV25-1 to TRBJ2-1; the D gene is possibly TRBD1 (5 bases). V was pared by 4 bases and J by 5 bases, with 9 bases between. The CDR3 extends over 13 amino acids. CDR1 MGHDK and CDR2 SYGVNS come from the germline V gene. The CDR3 reads CASSGGLNNEQFF. Here the CDR3 DNA reads TGTGCCAGCAGTGGGGGCTTGAACAATGAGCAGTTCTTC.

The V call is TRBV30, the J call TRBJ2-2; TRBD1 matches 8 bases. J gave up 6 bases and V 1 base, and 4 bases lay outside the gene matches. The CDR3 contains 14 residues. CDR1 is GTSNPN, CDR2 SVGIG, per germline (reference sequence). The CDR3 sequence: CAWSGQGIAGELFF. As DNA, the CDR3 is TGTGCCTGGAGTGGACAGGGGATCGCCGGGGAGCTGTTTTTT.

The chain carries TRBV11-1 and TRBJ1-1, with D tentatively TRBD1 (5 bases). Trimming took off 5 bases at V and 2 bases at J, with 9 bases between the two ends. This CDR3 has 13 residues. CDR1 SGHAT and CDR2 FQDESV come from the germline V gene (reference sequence). The CDR3 DNA reads TGTGCCAGCAGCGCTCAGGGCAACACTGAAGCTTTCTTT. Residues: CASSAQGNTEAFF. Filled out from reference TRBV11-1 and TRBJ1-1, the complete variable domain reads EAEVAQSPRYKITEKSQAVAFWCDPISGHATLYWYRQILGQGPELLVQFQDESVVDDSQLPKDRFSAERLKGVDSTLKIQPAELGDSAMYLCASSAQGNTEAFFGQGTRLTVV.

This chain uses TRBV6-4 with TRBJ1-6; 10 bases map to TRBD1. Germline V gene data show CDR1 as MRHNA and CDR2 as SNTAGT. The CDR3 runs 14 residues. V lost 3 bases to trimming and J lost 7 bases; unmatched junction nucleotides: 0. The CDR3 spells CASSEGQGNSPLHF. DNA for the CDR3: TGTGCCAGCAGTGAGGGACAGGGGAATTCACCCCTCCACTTT.

This chain uses TRBV27 with TRBJ1-1; TRBD1 aligns across 9 bases. V gave up 4 bases and J gave up 11 bases; unmatched junction bases: 8. The CDR3 has 13 residues. The germline CDR1 and CDR2 sequences are MNHEY and SMNVEV (reference sequence). This CDR3 reads CASSWDRASWAFF. The CDR3 DNA reads TGTGCCAGCAGTTGGGACAGGGCTAGTTGGGCTTTCTTT.

The gene calls are TRBV2 and TRBJ2-7, with 10 bases matching TRBD1. The CDR3 is 13 residues long. CDR1 and CDR2 (germline): SNHLY, FYNNEI. The V gene end was trimmed by 6 bases and the J gene end by 7 bases; junction bases not matched to a gene: 6. The CDR3 sequence: CASSEDRGGEQYF. CDR3 nucleotide sequence: TGTGCCAGCAGCGAGGACAGGGGGGGAGAGCAGTACTTC.

The rearrangement links TRBV7-2 to TRBJ2-7, with 7 nucleotides matching TRBD1. V gave up 4 bases and J gave up 2 bases; unmatched junction bases: 5. This CDR3 has 14 amino acids. CDR1 and CDR2 from the germline V gene are SGHTA and FQGNSA. CDR3 nucleotides: TGTGCCAGCAGCTACGACAGGGCGCCCTACGAGCAGTACTTC. This sequence encodes CASSYDRAPYEQYF.

To note about this clone: Other DNA sequences in the sample encode the same CDR3. The gene calls are TRBV7-6 and TRBJ2-7, with D possibly TRBD1 on 6 matching bases. V lost 1 base and J lost 3, with 10 bases in between. The CDR3 is 14 residues long. CDR1 SGHVS and CDR2 FNYEAQ come from the germline V gene. The CDR3 sequence is CASSLGSGDYEQYF. CDR3 DNA: TGTGCCAGCAGCTTAGGGTCAGGGGACTACGAGCAGTACTTC.

V usage is TRBV25-1 and J usage is TRBJ2-1; D is possibly TRBD2 (7 bases). Germline V gene data show CDR1 as MGHDK and CDR2 as SYGVNS. The CDR3 loop spans 16 amino acids. Trimming pared 5 bases from V and 7 bases from J, leaving 21 bases between. CDR3 in amino acids: CASSLLRGRANNEQFF. DNA for the CDR3: TGTGCCAGCAGTTTACTGAGGGGGAGGGCCAATAATGAGCAGTTCTTC.

The chain employs TRBV27 and TRBJ2-3, with D perhaps matching TRBD1 (6 bases). CDR3 length: 17 amino acids. Germline CDR1 reads MNHEY; CDR2 reads SMNVEV (reference sequence). V lost 5 bases and J lost 4, with 22 bases in between. The DNA for the CDR3 is TGTGCCAGCAGTGACATTGTCGCGGGTGGGGGCGCAGATACGCAGTATTTT. It encodes CASSDIVAGGGADTQYF.

The V and J genes are TRBV6-1 and TRBJ2-3; 8 bases fit TRBD2. The ends lost 10 bases at V and 1 base at J; junction bases unmatched: 10. This CDR3 contains 15 residues. Germline-derived CDR1 and CDR2 are MNHNS and SASEGT. CDR3 amino acids: CATGRGFGGTDTQYF. CDR3 coding DNA: TGTGCCACCGGGAGGGGGTTTGGGGGCACAGATACGCAGTATTTT.

This rearrangement joins TRBV20-1 to TRBJ2-7; D gene ambiguous. The ends were cut back, 6 bases at V and 3 bases at J, with 6 bases in the middle. The CDR3 length is 10 residues. CDR1 is DFQATT, CDR2 SNEGSKA, per germline (reference sequence). For the CDR3, the DNA is TGCAGTGCCAAACACTACGAGCAGTACTTC. It is translated as CSAKHYEQYF.

The rearrangement joins TRBV5-1 to TRBJ2-7; 7 bases agree with TRBD1. CDR1 SGHRS and CDR2 YFSETQ come from the germline V gene. V shed 6 bases, J shed 5 bases, and the junction held 11 bases outside the gene matches. CDR3 length equals 14 residues. CDR3 loop: CASTRQGTSNEQYF. As DNA, the CDR3 is TGCGCCAGCACCCGACAGGGAACCAGCAACGAGCAGTACTTC.

The count of this clone is one. The chain recombines TRBV5-6 with TRBJ2-5; TRBD1 agrees at 8 bases. Germline-derived CDR1 and CDR2 are SGHDT and YYEEEE. Unmatched junction bases numbered 10, after V lost 7 bases and J lost 11 bases. The CDR3 extends over 12 amino acids. DNA for the CDR3: TGTGCCAGCTCAACCGGGACAGGAAGTCAGTACTTC. It translates to CASSTGTGSQYF.

This clone was found a few times. V and J are TRBV5-1 and TRBJ2-1; D perhaps matches TRBD1 (6 bases). V lost 0 bases to trimming and J lost 0 bases, with 19 bases between them. Per the germline V gene, CDR1 is SGHRS and CDR2 is YFSETQ. The CDR3 loop spans 19 amino acids. This CDR3 is CASSLDGGPTESSYNEQFF. As DNA, the CDR3 is TGCGCCAGCAGCTTGGATGGGGGCCCTACGGAAAGCTCCTACAATGAGCAGTTCTTC.

In regard to this clone: A read error may explain this, as a much larger clone is one base away. This sample includes further DNA sequences coding for the same CDR3. The J gene is TRBJ2-2, the V gene TRBV27; D is ambiguous. Germline loops: CDR1 MNHEY, CDR2 SMNVEV (reference sequence). Trimming removed 0 bases from V and 4 bases from J, with 3 bases in between. CDR3 size: 13 residues. CDR3 loop: CASSLSSTGELFF. In DNA form, the CDR3 reads TGTGCCAGCAGTTTATCGAGCACCGGGGAGCTGTTTTTT.

The chain has TRBV13 and TRBJ1-1; 8 bases fit TRBD1. CDR3 length: 15 amino acids. CDR1 and CDR2 from the germline V gene are PRHDT and FYEKMQ (reference sequence). With 4 bases clipped from V and 3 bases from J, the junction kept 7 bases outside the gene matches. Written as DNA, the CDR3 is TGTGCCAGCAGCTCACAGGACAGGGCGGACACTGAAGCTTTCTTT. Protein: CASSSQDRADTEAFF.

The V and J genes are TRBV4-2 and TRBJ2-3; D uncertain. CDR1 and CDR2 (germline): LGHNA, YNFKEQ. V was cut by 7 bases and J by 5 bases, with 10 bases left in between. CDR3 length: 12 residues. The CDR3 spells CASTPGGDTQYF. CDR3 sequence (DNA): TGTGCCAGCACCCCGGGTGGAGATACGCAGTATTTT.

This rearrangement joins TRBV4-2 to TRBJ2-7, with a weak D call TRBD1 (6 bases). The V and J ends lost 1 base and 6 bases respectively, with 13 bases between them. The CDR3 loop spans 14 amino acids. Germline V gene sequence: CDR1 LGHNA, CDR2 YNFKEQ. This CDR3 is CASSQGRGVGEQYF. For the CDR3, the DNA is TGTGCCAGCAGCCAAGGCAGGGGAGTAGGCGAGCAGTACTTC.